The 28 T cell receptor beta chains presented below share a single source sample, sequenced in a study of brain T cells in children with intractable seizures. The repertoire was sequenced with immunoSEQ multiplex PCR; TCRdb's copy has only in-frame clones and lacks some. The sample lists 95,000 to 120,000 clones; roughly 94% were seen once. The source material was peripheral blood, sampled at surgery. The origin of the receptors is a boy under two years old with hemimegalencephaly and intractable seizures.

The V call is TRBV4-1, the J call TRBJ2-5; no clear D gene. Germline V gene sequence: CDR1 MGHRA, CDR2 YSYEKL. The V end lost 1 base, the J end lost 3 bases, and 12 bases lay between the germline ends. This CDR3 region has 15 residues. DNA of the CDR3: TGCGCCAGCAGCCAAGTCGGTGGAACCGAAGAGACCCAGTACTTC. This gives the protein CASSQVGGTEETQYF.

This chain uses TRBV2 with TRBJ1-5, with a tentative D call TRBD1 (5 bases). The CDR3 is 12 residues long. V was clipped by 8 bases and J by 6 bases, with 11 bases between them. Germline values: CDR1 SNHLY, CDR2 FYNNEI. The DNA for the CDR3 is TGTGCCAGCGGCATGGGGGTTCAGCCCCAGCATTTT. This translates into CASGMGVQPQHF.

The CDR3 sequence: CASSQSGAGQYF. Here the CDR3 DNA reads TGTGCCAGCAGCCAATCGGGGGCGGGACAGTACTTC. This chain links TRBV11-2 with TRBJ2-7; the D call may be TRBD1 or TRBD2 (6 bases each). The CDR3 is made up of 12 amino acids. In germline, CDR1 is SGHAT, CDR2 FQNNGV. The germline V and J ends were trimmed by 5 bases and 10 bases, with 15 bases remaining between them.

The chain couples TRBV3-1 (or the pseudogene TRBV3-2) to TRBJ2-2; 9 bases line up with TRBD2. V dropped 1 base and J dropped 3; count of bases not matched to a gene: 9. The germline CDR1 and CDR2 sequences are LGHDT and YNNKEL (reference sequence). The CDR3 contains 18 residues. The CDR3 DNA sequence: TGTGCCAGCAGCCAAGCCCCCTTGCGACTAGCGGACACCGGGGAGCTGTTTTTT. Its translation is CASSQAPLRLADTGELFF.

V is TRBV4-3 and J is TRBJ2-3; 8 positions match TRBD2. The CDR3 covers 16 residues. Trimming at V came to 3 bases and at J to 2 bases, leaving 7 bases not matched to a gene. CDR1 is LGHNA, CDR2 YSLEER, per germline. CDR3 DNA: TGCGCCAGCAGCCAGTTACTAGCGGACCTCACAGATACGCAGTATTTT. This codes for CASSQLLADLTDTQYF.

The J gene is TRBJ2-3, the V gene TRBV2, with D unresolved. This CDR3 comprises 14 residues. Per germline, CDR1 SNHLY and CDR2 FYNNEI. The V gene lost 2 bases and the J gene lost 4 bases, with 10 bases spanning the gap. The CDR3 region is CASSELLSPDTQYF. The CDR3 region has the DNA TGTGCCAGCAGTGAACTATTAAGTCCAGATACGCAGTATTTT.

The chain links TRBV5-4 to TRBJ1-4; no clear D. V was cut by 3 bases and J by 8 bases, with 8 bases left in between. Per the germline V gene, CDR1 is SGHNT and CDR2 is YYREEE (reference sequence). This CDR3 has 12 amino acids. The CDR3 DNA sequence: TGTGCCAGCAGCTCTCTTGGGGAAAAACTGTTTTTT. Translation: CASSSLGEKLFF.

The rearrangement links TRBV6-1 to TRBJ1-2, with TRBD1 matching 7 bases. The CDR3 is 16 residues long. Germline CDR1 reads MNHNS; CDR2 reads SASEGT. V was clipped by 0 bases and J by 2 bases; unmatched bases: 6. CDR3 amino acids: CASSEARQTGNYGYTF. The CDR3, as DNA: TGTGCCAGCAGTGAAGCGCGGCAGACAGGGAACTATGGCTACACCTTC.

The rearrangement uses TRBV28 and TRBJ1-1; possible D gene TRBD1, 5 bases. V was pared by 3 bases and J by 5 bases, with 28 bases between. Germline V gene data show CDR1 as MDHEN and CDR2 as SYDVKM. The CDR3 contains 19 residues. The CDR3 bases are TGTGCCAGCAGTTTTAGTGGGCCATGGGTCGAGCAGAGGGGTACTGAAGCTTTCTTT. Translating it yields CASSFSGPWVEQRGTEAFF.

The V gene is TRBV5-3, the J gene TRBJ2-5; D is perhaps TRBD1 or TRBD2 (5 bases each). TRBV5-3 is designated an ORF whose function remains uncertain. With 2 bases removed from V and 7 bases from J, the gap between germline ends came to 24 bases. The CDR3 is 17 residues long. The CDR3 here is CARSLEEPGFGAGTQYF. The CDR3 DNA is TGTGCCAGAAGCTTAGAGGAGCCAGGGTTCGGGGCAGGGACCCAGTACTTC.

This clone was counted once. The chain couples TRBV5-1 to TRBJ1-6, with 8 bases aligning to TRBD1. V shed 0 bases and J 7 bases; nucleotides not matched to a gene: 0. Germline assignment: CDR1 SGHRS and CDR2 YFSETQ. The CDR3 runs to 14 residues. CDR3 sequence reads: CASSLGQGNSPLHF. CDR3 sequence (DNA): TGCGCCAGCAGCTTGGGACAGGGGAATTCACCCCTCCACTTT.

The sample holds one count of this clone. This chain joins TRBV10-1 and TRBJ2-5, with TRBD2 as a possible D gene (5 bases). The CDR3 is 12 amino acids. V lost 5 bases and J lost 5, with 9 bases in between. Germline lookup yields CDR1 WNHNN and CDR2 SYGVQD (reference sequence). The CDR3 DNA is TGCGCCAGCAGTCAAGGCGGGGAGACCCAGTACTTC. This encodes CASSQGGETQYF.

V gene TRBV6-2 or TRBV6-3 combines with J gene TRBJ1-1; D gene unclear. The germline CDR1 and CDR2 sequences are MNHEY and SVGEGT. The CDR3 is made up of 14 amino acids. V was shortened by 2 bases and J by 8 bases, with 15 bases between the two germline ends. CDR3 amino acids: CASSYAPGSKEAFF. The CDR3 bases are TGTGCCAGCAGTTACGCTCCGGGAAGTAAAGAAGCTTTCTTT.

V usage is TRBV7-3 and J usage is TRBJ2-3, with 10 nucleotides matching TRBD2. This CDR3 comprises 20 residues. Per germline, CDR1 SGHTA and CDR2 FQGTGA. Trimming took 1 base from V and 3 from J; bases not matched to a gene: 16. CDR3 residues: CASSLSRLAGAGSFTDTQYF. CDR3 nucleotides: TGTGCCAGCAGCTTAAGCCGTCTAGCGGGAGCTGGGAGTTTTACAGATACGCAGTATTTT.

This clone showed up just a few times. The chain has TRBV6-5 and TRBJ1-4, with D perhaps TRBD1 (6 bases). CDR3 size: 13 residues. V shed 4 bases and J shed 10 bases, with 13 bases lying between them. Germline values: CDR1 MNHEY, CDR2 SVGAGI. CDR3 in amino acids: CASSWREGGKLFF. In DNA form, the CDR3 reads TGTGCCAGCAGTTGGAGGGAGGGGGGAAAACTGTTTTTT.

This clone was seen once. The chain couples TRBV4-1 to TRBJ1-2; no clear D. The CDR3 runs 14 residues. CDR1 and CDR2 (germline): MGHRA, YSYEKL. V gave up 1 base and J gave up 3 bases, with 9 bases separating them. The CDR3 reads CASSQVSRDYGYTF. CDR3 DNA sequence: TGCGCCAGCAGCCAAGTCTCAAGGGACTATGGCTACACCTTC.

This chain uses TRBV4-3 with TRBJ2-2; 9 bases fit TRBD2. The CDR3 length is 16 residues. Germline values: CDR1 LGHNA, CDR2 YSLEER. With 1 base clipped from V and 3 bases from J, the junction kept 3 bases outside the gene matches. The CDR3 loop is CASSQGVAGDTGELFF. The CDR3 nucleotides are TGCGCCAGCAGCCAAGGGGTAGCGGGGGACACCGGGGAGCTGTTTTTT.

The chain uses TRBV11-3 and TRBJ1-3, with 8 bases lining up with TRBD1. CDR3 length equals 15 residues. J was trimmed by 5 bases and V by 1 base; bases with no gene match: 4. Germline V lookup: CDR1 SGHNT, CDR2 YENEEA. This CDR3 reads CASSLGQGQRNTIYF. The CDR3 region has the DNA TGTGCCAGCAGCTTAGGACAGGGGCAGAGAAACACCATATATTTT.

This chain links TRBV28 with TRBJ1-2, with D possibly TRBD1 on 6 matching bases. Trimming cost V 3 bases and J 4 bases, with 15 bases left between them. The CDR3 extends over 15 amino acids. The germline V gene encodes CDR1 MDHEN and CDR2 SYDVKM. CDR3 residues: CASSFSGTPIYGYTF. CDR3 in DNA: TGTGCCAGCAGTTTCTCCGGGACACCTATCTATGGCTACACCTTC.

This chain joins TRBV7-8 and TRBJ1-2; D unclear. This CDR3 comprises 13 residues. V was trimmed by 1 base and J by 3 bases, leaving 6 bases between them. In germline, CDR1 is SGHVS, CDR2 FQNEAQ. The CDR3 loop reads CASSLEVHYGYTF. As DNA, the CDR3 is TGTGCCAGCAGCTTAGAGGTTCACTATGGCTACACCTTC. The complete variable domain, with remaining parts taken from reference TRBV7-8 and TRBJ1-2, reads GAGVSQSPRYKVAKRGQDVALRCDPISGHVSLFWYQQALGQGPEFLTYFQNEAQLDKSGLPSDRFFAERPEGSVSTLKIQRTQQEDSAVYLCASSLEVHYGYTFGSGTRLTVV.

This rearrangement joins TRBV5-1 to TRBJ2-7; D is unresolved. Germline V gives CDR1 SGHRS, CDR2 YFSETQ. Trimming pared 0 bases from V and 7 bases from J, leaving 8 bases between. CDR3 size: 12 residues. CDR3 in DNA: TGCGCCAGCAGCTTGGAAGGGCGAGAGCAGTACTTC. Its translation: CASSLEGREQYF. The variable domain in full, completed from reference TRBV5-1 and TRBJ2-7, reads KAGVTQTPRYLIKTRGQQVTLSCSPISGHRSVSWYQQTPGQGLQFLFEYFSETQRNKGNFPGRFSGRQFSNSRSEMNVSTLELGDSALYLCASSLEGREQYFGPGTRLTVT.

CDR3 loop: CASSSYRTNTGELFF. CDR3 nucleotide sequence: TGCGCCAGCAGCTCCTACAGGACGAACACCGGGGAGCTGTTTTTT. The chain links TRBV5-1 to TRBJ2-2, with D perhaps TRBD1 (5 bases). With 3 bases removed from V and 0 bases from J, the gap between germline ends came to 9 bases. Germline V gene sequence: CDR1 SGHRS, CDR2 YFSETQ. This CDR3 contains 15 residues. Based on the CDR3 plus reference TRBV5-1 and TRBJ2-2, the full variable domain is KAGVTQTPRYLIKTRGQQVTLSCSPISGHRSVSWYQQTPGQGLQFLFEYFSETQRNKGNFPGRFSGRQFSNSRSEMNVSTLELGDSALYLCASSSYRTNTGELFFGEGSRLTVL.

The chain couples TRBV28 to TRBJ2-5, with a tentative D call TRBD1 (6 bases). Germline CDR1 reads MDHEN; CDR2 reads SYDVKM. The V gene lost 4 bases and the J gene lost 1 base, with 10 bases spanning the gap. This CDR3 has 14 amino acids. The CDR3 DNA follows: TGTGCCAGCAGTTCGTCGACAGGCCAAGAGACCCAGTACTTC. As protein: CASSSSTGQETQYF.

V and J are TRBV4-2 and TRBJ1-3, with 7 bases aligning to TRBD1. This CDR3 has 15 amino acids. The V gene's germline CDR1 is LGHNA and CDR2 YNFKEQ. Unmatched junction bases numbered 10, after V lost 4 bases and J lost 7 bases. CDR3 nucleotide sequence: TGTGCCAGCAGCCCAGGGGGGACTCTAGGTAACACCATATATTTT. This translates into CASSPGGTLGNTIYF.

This chain connects TRBV28 to TRBJ1-6, with TRBD1 matching over 10 bases. Trimming at V came to 3 bases and at J to 9 bases, leaving 2 bases not matched to a gene. The length of the CDR3 is 14 residues. Germline V gene lookup returns CDR1 MDHEN and CDR2 SYDVKM. CDR3 coding DNA: TGTGCCAGCAGTTTTTGGGACAGGGGTTCACCCCTCCACTTT. Translation: CASSFWDRGSPLHF.

CDR3 amino acids: CASSLYSTQTYNEQFF. CDR3 sequence (DNA): TGTGCCAGCAGCTTATACAGTACTCAGACCTACAATGAGCAGTTCTTC. V and J are TRBV7-2 and TRBJ2-1; D gene ambiguous. The CDR3 is 16 residues long. The V gene's germline CDR1 is SGHTA and CDR2 FQGNSA. The V end lost 2 bases, the J end lost 2 bases, and 13 bases lay between the germline ends.

This clone appeared once. This chain uses TRBV11-3 with TRBJ2-3; 7 positions match TRBD1. The CDR3 has 14 amino acids. V trimming: 3 bases; J trimming: 7 bases; junction bases outside the gene matches: 7. Germline V gene lookup returns CDR1 SGHNT and CDR2 YENEEA. DNA of the CDR3: TGTGCCAGCAGCTTGGGCGAGACAGGGAATACGCAGTATTTT. Translating gives CASSLGETGNTQYF.

The chain couples TRBV7-3 to TRBJ1-1, with 7 positions matching TRBD1. V lost 3 bases and J lost 8; bases outside the gene matches: 6. The germline V gene has CDR1 SGHTA and CDR2 FQGTGA. This CDR3 is built from 13 residues. In nucleotides, the CDR3 is TGTGCCAGCAGCTTGAGACAGGGTACCGAAGCTTTCTTT. This gives the protein CASSLRQGTEAFF.